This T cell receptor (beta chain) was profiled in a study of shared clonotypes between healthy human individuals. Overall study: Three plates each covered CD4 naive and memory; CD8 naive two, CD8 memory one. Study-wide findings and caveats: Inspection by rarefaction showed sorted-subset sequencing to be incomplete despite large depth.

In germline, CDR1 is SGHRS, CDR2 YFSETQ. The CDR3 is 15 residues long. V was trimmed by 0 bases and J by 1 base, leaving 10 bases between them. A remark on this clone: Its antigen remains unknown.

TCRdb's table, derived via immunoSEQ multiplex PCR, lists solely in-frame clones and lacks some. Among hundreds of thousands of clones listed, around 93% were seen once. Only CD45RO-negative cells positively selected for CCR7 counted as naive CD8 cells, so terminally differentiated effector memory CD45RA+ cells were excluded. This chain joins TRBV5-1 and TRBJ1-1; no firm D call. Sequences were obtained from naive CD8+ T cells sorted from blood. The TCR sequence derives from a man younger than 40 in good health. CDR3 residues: CASSLDTGGNTEAFF. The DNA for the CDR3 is TGCGCCAGCAGCTTGGACACGGGCGGGAACACTGAAGCTTTCTTT. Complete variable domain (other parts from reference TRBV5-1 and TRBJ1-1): KAGVTQTPRYLIKTRGQQVTLSCSPISGHRSVSWYQQTPGQGLQFLFEYFSETQRNKGNFPGRFSGRQFSNSRSEMNVSTLELGDSALYLCASSLDTGGNTEAFFGQGTRLTVV.